The T cell receptor (beta chain) under discussion was sequenced for a study of blood T cells in healthy people across ages. Overall study results and limits: Researchers report that TCR beta diversity correlated strongly with naive T cell percentage.

Through a sample-barcoded 5' primer and a J-beta primer mix, a second PCR was run for 7 to 11 cycles. TCRdb re-analysed the 5' RACE reads in MiXCR, keeping a single row per CDR3 protein. Among more than 800,000 distinct CDR3 sequences listed, roughly 45% were seen once. V lost 6 bases and J lost 4; bases outside the gene matches: 8. Looked up from germline, CDR1 is MDHEN and CDR2 is SYDVKM. CDR3 length equals 15 residues. This clonotype was detected a few times. Its antigen is unknown. Input material: blood. This receptor was identified in a woman aged 60 to 75 in good health. This chain links TRBV28 with TRBJ2-7; 11 bases align to TRBD2. CDR3 DNA: TGTGCCAGCAGACTTAGCGGGAGGGCCTGGTACGAGCAGTACTTC. The encoded protein is CASRLSGRAWYEQYF.